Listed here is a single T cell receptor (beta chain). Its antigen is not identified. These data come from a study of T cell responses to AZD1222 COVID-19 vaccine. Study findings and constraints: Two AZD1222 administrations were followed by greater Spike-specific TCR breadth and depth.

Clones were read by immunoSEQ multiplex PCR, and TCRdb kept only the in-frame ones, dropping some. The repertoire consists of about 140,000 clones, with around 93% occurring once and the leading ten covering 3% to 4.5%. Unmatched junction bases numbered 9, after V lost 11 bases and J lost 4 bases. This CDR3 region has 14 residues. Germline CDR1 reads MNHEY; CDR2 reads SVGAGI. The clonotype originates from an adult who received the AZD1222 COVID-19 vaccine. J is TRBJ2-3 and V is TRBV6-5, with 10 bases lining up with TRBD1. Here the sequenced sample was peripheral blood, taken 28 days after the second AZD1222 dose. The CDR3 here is CAVPDRGTPDTQYF. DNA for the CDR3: TGTGCCGTCCCGGACAGGGGGACCCCAGATACGCAGTATTTT.